The clone carrying this T cell receptor (beta chain) turned up a few times. Its target is not known. CDR1 SGDLS and CDR2 YYNGEE come from the germline V gene. The CDR3 runs 16 residues. The ends lost 0 bases at V and 0 bases at J; junction bases unmatched: 5. Sequencing targeted expressed TCRB transcripts, as all isolated RNA had been reverse transcribed. Naive, central memory and regulatory T cell samples averaged around 3.8 million reads. Repertoires were generated with immunoSEQ multiplex PCR, while TCRdb's copy carries only in-frame clones and drops some. The profile shows about 620,000 clones, around 16% of them singletons. These data come from a study of beta chain features in type 1 diabetes. Notes on the study in general: For patients, the naive, central memory and Treg TCRB repertoires appeared more alike than for healthy donors. Still unanswered here is whether HLA type influences TCRB rearrangement. cDNA-based sequencing might over-represent cells highly expressing TCR.

This receptor was obtained from a man younger than 35 in good health. This chain connects TRBV9 to TRBJ2-7, with 8 bases matching TRBD2. Sequencing was carried out using naive CD4+ T cells from blood. DNA for the CDR3: TGTGCCAGCAGCGTAGGGACTAGCAAGAGCTCCTACGAGCAGTACTTC. It translates to CASSVGTSKSSYEQYF. The full variable domain, its missing parts supplied by reference TRBV9 and TRBJ2-7, is DSGVTQTPKHLITATGQRVTLRCSPRSGDLSVYWYQQSLDQGLQFLIQYYNGEERAKGNILERFSAQQFPDLHSELNLSSLELGDSALYFCASSVGTSKSSYEQYFGPGTRLTVT.